The sample holds one count of the clone carrying this TCR beta chain. What it binds is unknown. The rectum was sampled with one to two pinch biopsies at colonoscopy. Sequencing depth was up to 500,000 reads per sample. Sequenced by immunoSEQ multiplex PCR; TCRdb stores in-frame clones only, minus some. The profile shows about 15,000 clones, about two thirds of them singletons. Germline CDR1 LGHNA, CDR2 YNFKEQ. CDR3 length equals 13 residues. Trimming removed 4 bases from V and 1 base from J, with 7 bases in between. The sample belongs to a study of pediatric ulcerative colitis. Study-wide points: Blood-rectal clonal overlap within each person was significantly higher in ulcerative colitis patients than controls. This repertoire reflects total lymphocytes rather than subpopulations like regulatory T cells. In rectum, acute severe colitis had expanded clones and less diversity.

The chain couples TRBV4-2 to TRBJ1-1, with D unclear. This sequence was found in a girl aged 10 to 17 with moderate ulcerative colitis. Sequencing was done on a sample of gut tissue. CDR3 in amino acids: CASSPTENTEAFF. CDR3 nucleotides: TGTGCCAGCAGCCCGACCGAGAACACTGAAGCTTTCTTT.